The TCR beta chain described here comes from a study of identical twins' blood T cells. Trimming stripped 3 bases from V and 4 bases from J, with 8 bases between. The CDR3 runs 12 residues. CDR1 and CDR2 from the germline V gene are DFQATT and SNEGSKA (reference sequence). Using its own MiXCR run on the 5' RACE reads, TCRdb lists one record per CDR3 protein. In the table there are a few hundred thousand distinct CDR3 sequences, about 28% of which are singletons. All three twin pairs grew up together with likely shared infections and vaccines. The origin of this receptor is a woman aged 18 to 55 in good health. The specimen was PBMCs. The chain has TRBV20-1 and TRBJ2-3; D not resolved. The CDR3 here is CSARDDSDTQYF. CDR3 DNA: TGCAGTGCTAGGGACGATTCAGATACGCAGTATTTT.